One T cell receptor (beta chain) is described in this entry. Sequencing was performed with immunoSEQ multiplex PCR; in TCRdb, only in-frame clones are kept and a portion is missing. This table holds around 15,000 clones, around 80% found once. The data were obtained in a study of T cell responses to AZD1222 COVID-19 vaccine. The CDR3 is 15 residues long. Per the germline V gene, CDR1 is LGHDT and CDR2 is YNNKEL (reference sequence). Trimming took off 4 bases at V and 2 bases at J, with 13 bases between the two ends. The input for sequencing was peripheral blood, taken 28 days after the second AZD1222 dose. The V and J genes are TRBV3-1 (or the pseudogene TRBV3-2) and TRBJ2-3; D is possibly TRBD1 or TRBD2 (5 bases each). The clonotype comes from an adult who received the AZD1222 COVID-19 vaccine. CDR3 DNA: TGTGCCAGCAGCCCAGAGGGGCGCCCCACAGATACGCAGTATTTT. Amino acids: CASSPEGRPTDTQYF.